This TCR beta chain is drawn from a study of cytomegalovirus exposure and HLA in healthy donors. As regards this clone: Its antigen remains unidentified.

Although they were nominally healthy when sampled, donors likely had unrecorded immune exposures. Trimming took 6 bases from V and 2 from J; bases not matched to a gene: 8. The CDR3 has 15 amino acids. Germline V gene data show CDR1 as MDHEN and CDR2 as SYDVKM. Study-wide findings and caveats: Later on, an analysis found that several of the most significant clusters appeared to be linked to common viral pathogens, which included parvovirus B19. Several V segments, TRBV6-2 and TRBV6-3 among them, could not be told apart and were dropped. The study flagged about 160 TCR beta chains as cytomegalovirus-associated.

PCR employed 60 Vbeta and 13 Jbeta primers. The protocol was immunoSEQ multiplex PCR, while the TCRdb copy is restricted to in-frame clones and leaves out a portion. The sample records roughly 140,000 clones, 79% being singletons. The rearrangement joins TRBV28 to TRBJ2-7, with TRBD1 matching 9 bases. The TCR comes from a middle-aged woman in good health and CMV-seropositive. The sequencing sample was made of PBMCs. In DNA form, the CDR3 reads TGTGCCAGCAGCTCAGGGACAGGGATCCCCTACGAGCAGTACTTC. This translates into CASSSGTGIPYEQYF. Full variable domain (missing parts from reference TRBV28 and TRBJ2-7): DVKVTQSSRYLVKRTGEKVFLECVQDMDHENMFWYRQDPGLGLRLIYFSYDVKMKEKGDIPEGYSVSREKKERFSLILESASTNQTSMYLCASSSGTGIPYEQYFGPGTRLTVT.